Below, 23 T cell receptor beta chains from the same sample are listed, as sequenced in a study of T cell repertoires in cytomegalovirus infection. TCRdb ran MiXCR on the reads and lists one entry per CDR3 protein. In the table there are hundreds of thousands of distinct CDR3 sequences, roughly 36% of which are singletons. The specimen was PBMCs. Source of these receptors: a human donor in good health (CMV status not recorded). Some clones in this sample may be carry-over from other donors' samples.

The gene calls are TRBV6-6 and TRBJ2-2; D remains ambiguous. Trimming left V 2 bases short and J 1 base short, with 5 bases between. Germline-derived CDR1 and CDR2 are MNHNY and SVGAGI (reference sequence). The CDR3 spans 14 residues. The CDR3 is CASSYLKNTGELFF. The CDR3 coding sequence is TGTGCCAGCAGTTACCTAAAGAACACCGGGGAGCTGTTTTTT.

This chain connects TRBV29-1 to TRBJ1-3; no clear D. Germline CDR1 is SQVTM and CDR2 is ANQGSEA. V gave up 3 bases and J gave up 1 base, with 1 base separating them. This CDR3 has 11 residues. The CDR3 DNA sequence: TGCAGCGTTGAGTCTGGAAACACCATATATTTT. This encodes CSVESGNTIYF.

A note on this clonotype: Because the CDR3 is missing its conserved closing phenylalanine or tryptophan, this is likely a read error. This chain links TRBV12-3 or TRBV12-4 with TRBJ2-2, with 10 bases lining up with TRBD1. The V gene end was trimmed by 5 bases and the J gene end by 7 bases; junction bases not matched to a gene: 13. CDR3 length: 17 amino acids. In DNA, the CDR3 is TGTGCCAGCAGTGCGATGGACAGGGGGGTTGGGGTCGGGGAGCTGTTTTTG. Amino acid sequence: CASSAMDRGVGVGELFL.

On this clonotype: A junction boundary mismatches the germline segment, possibly from a read error. The V gene is TRBV7-9, the J gene TRBJ1-1; D perhaps matches TRBD1 (6 bases). The length of the CDR3 is 13 residues. CDR1 and CDR2 from the germline V gene are SEHNR and FQNEAQ (reference sequence). The DNA for the CDR3 is TGTGCCAGCAGCTTGGGGGCGAACCCTGAAGCTTTCTTT. Amino acid sequence: CASSLGANPEAFF.

Only a few counts were recorded for this clonotype. CDR3 loop: CASSPGTGFNEQFF. The DNA for the CDR3 is TGTGCCAGCAGCCCCGGGACAGGGTTTAATGAGCAGTTCTTC. The V and J genes are TRBV6-1 and TRBJ2-1; 9 nucleotides match TRBD1. From germline, CDR1 is MNHNS and CDR2 SASEGT. CDR3 length equals 14 residues. Losses at the gene ends were 6 bases for V and 7 bases for J; bases not matched to a gene: 7.

The chain joins TRBV29-1 to TRBJ2-7, with a weak D call TRBD1 (6 bases). The CDR3 length is 14 residues. V lost 5 bases and J lost 1, with 15 bases in between. Germline CDR1 and CDR2: SQVTM and ANQGSEA. The CDR3 region is CSVYRERSSYEQYF. The CDR3 region has the DNA TGCAGCGTTTACAGGGAACGCTCGTCCTACGAGCAGTACTTC.

The J gene is TRBJ1-5, the V gene TRBV12-3 or TRBV12-4; no reliable D call. The V gene lost 1 base and the J gene lost 3 bases, with 7 bases spanning the gap. This CDR3 spans 14 amino acids. The CDR3 loop is CASSLGALNQPQHF. CDR3 nucleotide sequence: TGTGCCAGCAGTTTAGGTGCTCTCAATCAGCCCCAGCATTTT.

At least ten counts were recorded for this clonotype. The V and J genes are TRBV7-2 and TRBJ1-2; D remains unclear. This CDR3 contains 12 residues. Trimming removed 6 bases from V and 2 bases from J, with 7 bases in between. Germline-derived CDR1 and CDR2 are SGHTA and FQGNSA. The CDR3 sequence: CASSNPNYGYTF. The CDR3 nucleotides read TGTGCCAGCAGTAACCCCAACTATGGCTACACCTTC.

This sequence joins TRBV27 and TRBJ1-1, with D maybe TRBD1 (5 bases). V gave up 6 bases and J gave up 11 bases, with 16 bases separating them. Germline V CDR1 and CDR2: MNHEY, SMNVEV (reference sequence). This CDR3 is 12 amino acids long. The chain's CDR3 is CASRKPGRGAFF. DNA of the CDR3: TGTGCCAGCAGAAAACCGGGACGGGGGGCTTTCTTT.

Comment on this clonotype: The CDR3 end shows no conserved phenylalanine or tryptophan, and so a read error is likely. No DNA is shown, since the ends of the CDR3 on it are uncertain; the CDR3 is the one TCRdb lists. The chain has TRBV12-3 or TRBV12-4 and TRBJ1-2; the table's D call, TRBD1, has no DNA check behind it. The CDR3 length is 13 residues, termini included. CDR3 protein: CASRLTGGEGLQS.

J is TRBJ2-7 and V is TRBV2; D remains ambiguous. V was trimmed by 6 bases and J by 4 bases, leaving 16 bases between them. In germline, CDR1 is SNHLY, CDR2 FYNNEI. This CDR3 region has 14 residues. The CDR3 bases are TGTGCCAGCAGACCCGACTTATCGGGTTACGAGCAGTACTTC. Translation: CASRPDLSGYEQYF.

This clonotype was seen once. The rearrangement joins TRBV7-2 to TRBJ1-5; no clear D gene. There are 13 residues in the CDR3. Germline-derived CDR1 and CDR2 are SGHTA and FQGNSA. Trimming removed 5 bases at V and 15 bases at J, with 20 bases between. CDR3 sequence reads: CASSPTRYQPTHF. The CDR3 nucleotides read TGTGCCAGCAGCCCCACCAGATATCAGCCCACGCATTTT.

To note about this clonotype: A read error is possible here, since a much larger clone lies one base away. The chain combines TRBV7-2 with TRBJ2-1, with 7 bases identical to TRBD1. The junction had 18 bases not matched to a gene; V was cut back by 5 bases and J by 5 bases. This CDR3 has 18 amino acids. In germline, CDR1 is SGHTA, CDR2 FQGNSA. The DNA of the CDR3 is TGTGCCAGCAGCGTCAGGGGGACCTCTATTATCTTGGACAATGAGCAGTTCTTC. This encodes CASSVRGTSIILDNEQFF. The variable domain in full, with the rest retrieved from reference TRBV7-2 and TRBJ2-1, is GAGVSQSPSNKVTEKGKDVELRCDPISGHTALYWYRQSLGQGLEFLIYFQGNSAPDKSGLPSDRFSAERTGGSVSTLTIQRTQQEDSAVYLCASSVRGTSIILDNEQFFGPGTRLTVL.

This chain connects TRBV5-1 to TRBJ1-6, with 7 bases that match TRBD1. V was pared by 1 base and J by 4 bases, with 5 bases of the junction left unmatched. Germline assignment: CDR1 SGHRS and CDR2 YFSETQ. The CDR3 consists of 16 residues. This CDR3 reads CASSLMGQTYNSPLHF. The CDR3 nucleotides read TGCGCCAGCAGCTTGATGGGACAGACATATAATTCACCCCTCCACTTT.

Regarding this clonotype: The conserved final phenylalanine or tryptophan is absent from the CDR3, which likely points to a read error. The DNA is omitted, as the CDR3 cannot be located on it reliably, and the CDR3 follows TCRdb's listing. V and J are TRBV29-1 and TRBJ1-5; TRBD1, the table's D call, lacks a check against the DNA. From its first to its last residue, the CDR3 has 11 amino acids. Germline V gene lookup returns CDR1 SQVTM and CDR2 ANQGSEA. This CDR3 is CSVDHQPGRLS.

With regard to this clonotype: A much more abundant neighbour one base away suggests this may be a read error. The V and J genes are TRBV7-9 and TRBJ2-1; 11 bases line up with TRBD2. Germline lookup yields CDR1 SEHNR and CDR2 FQNEAQ (reference sequence). The length of the CDR3 is 15 residues. For the CDR3, the DNA is TGTGCCAGCAGCCCGAGACTAGCGGGGTACAATGATCAGTTCTTC. Protein sequence: CASSPRLAGYNDQFF.

This clonotype was counted once. The V and J genes are TRBV28 and TRBJ1-4, with D unclear. Germline values: CDR1 MDHEN, CDR2 SYDVKM. Trimming shortened V by 5 bases and J by 1 base, and 8 bases separated the two germline ends. This CDR3 region has 14 residues. In DNA, the CDR3 is TGTGCCAGCAGTATCAGCAAAACTAATGAAAAACTGTTTTTT. This translates into CASSISKTNEKLFF.

The CDR3 sequence: CASSLRAGDKNIQYF. The CDR3 DNA reads TGTGCCAGCAGCTTACGGGCAGGAGACAAAAACATTCAGTACTTC. The chain recombines TRBV7-2 with TRBJ2-4; no clear D gene. With 2 bases removed from V and 3 bases from J, the gap between germline ends came to 11 bases. The CDR3 runs 15 residues. CDR1 and CDR2 (germline): SGHTA, FQGNSA. Supplemented by reference TRBV7-2 and TRBJ2-4, the full variable domain reads GAGVSQSPSNKVTEKGKDVELRCDPISGHTALYWYRQSLGQGLEFLIYFQGNSAPDKSGLPSDRFSAERTGGSVSTLTIQRTQQEDSAVYLCASSLRAGDKNIQYFGAGTRLSVL.

The rearrangement uses TRBV10-3 and TRBJ1-5, with TRBD1 as a possible D gene (5 bases). This CDR3 comprises 17 residues. Germline V gene lookup returns CDR1 ENHRY and CDR2 SYGVKD. The V and J ends lost 2 bases and 0 bases respectively, with 14 bases between them. DNA for the CDR3: TGTGCCATCAGTGAGGGGGGGGTCCCGCCTAGCAATCAGCCCCAGCATTTT. Protein product: CAISEGGVPPSNQPQHF.

The genes are TRBV27 and TRBJ1-5; D is unclear. This CDR3 is 15 amino acids long. V lost 5 bases to trimming and J lost 0 bases, with 11 bases between them. From germline, CDR1 is MNHEY and CDR2 SMNVEV (reference sequence). The CDR3: CASSPVQDSNQPQHF. For the CDR3, the DNA is TGTGCCAGCAGTCCCGTCCAGGATAGCAATCAGCCCCAGCATTTT.

This clonotype was seen more than once but under ten times. The chain uses TRBV5-6 and TRBJ2-7, with 13 bases aligning to TRBD2. The CDR3 has 15 amino acids. Germline V gene sequence: CDR1 SGHDT, CDR2 YYEEEE. V shed 0 bases and J 5 bases; nucleotides not matched to a gene: 2. CDR3 in DNA: TGTGCCAGCAGCTTGGTACTAGCGGGAGGGAACGAGCAGTACTTC. It codes for CASSLVLAGGNEQYF.

This clonotype was counted only a few times. V and J are TRBV12-3 or TRBV12-4 and TRBJ2-1; 10 bases are shared with TRBD1. Trimming cost V 4 bases and J 8 bases; bases outside gene matches: 2. CDR3 length: 13 amino acids. The CDR3 loop is CASSSGTGDEQFF. Here the CDR3 DNA reads TGTGCCAGCAGTTCCGGGACAGGGGATGAGCAGTTCTTC.

The J gene is TRBJ1-2, the V gene TRBV7-2, with 7 bases lining up with TRBD1. Trimming took 4 bases from V and 7 from J; bases not matched to a gene: 12. Germline CDR1 is SGHTA and CDR2 is FQGNSA. This CDR3 is built from 15 residues. CDR3 amino acids: CASSSFVRGQGGYTF. The CDR3 DNA follows: TGTGCCAGCAGCTCATTTGTGAGGGGGCAGGGTGGCTACACCTTC.